This TCR beta chain was captured by sequencing in a study of beta chain features in type 1 diabetes. Expressed TCRB transcripts were sequenced, since all the RNA that had been isolated was reverse transcribed. The data were produced by immunoSEQ multiplex PCR, yet TCRdb's version contains in-frame clones alone and is incomplete. This table holds hundreds of thousands of clones, about 16% found once. The CDR3 runs 17 residues. Germline CDR1 SGHAT, CDR2 FQNNGV. After removal of 0 bases from V and 1 base from J, the junction contained 7 bases not matched to a gene. This clonotype was obtained from a man aged 18 to 30 in good health. Sequenced input: naive CD4+ T cells from blood. The rearrangement joins TRBV11-2 to TRBJ2-3; 7 nucleotides align to TRBD2. CDR3 amino acids: CASSLDVGGGGTDTQYF. CDR3 coding DNA: TGTGCCAGCAGCTTAGACGTCGGGGGAGGGGGCACAGATACGCAGTATTTT. Looking up the rest from reference TRBV11-2 and TRBJ2-3 gives the full variable domain: EAGVAQSPRYKIIEKRQSVAFWCNPISGHATLYWYQQILGQGPKLLIQFQNNGVVDDSQLPKDRFSAERLKGVDSTLKIQPAKLEDSAVYLCASSLDVGGGGTDTQYFGPGTRLTVL.